Sequencing of this T cell receptor (beta chain) was carried out in a study of blood T cell repertoires in COVID-19. The CDR3 has 15 residues. V was shortened by 6 bases and J by 2 bases, with 16 bases between the two germline ends. Germline assignment: CDR1 SGHRS and CDR2 YFSETQ. Sequenced by immunoSEQ multiplex PCR; TCRdb stores in-frame clones only, minus some. The sample contains 200,000 or so clones, approximately 89% of which appear only once. Sequencing was done on a sample of PBMCs or T cells enriched from blood (not recorded which). The rearrangement joins TRBV5-1 to TRBJ2-3; D perhaps matches TRBD2 (5 bases). The receptor's source is a woman aged 35 to 49 with acute COVID-19. In DNA, the CDR3 is TGCGCCAGCAACCTTGAGGGCATCAACACAGATACGCAGTATTTT. This gives the protein CASNLEGINTDTQYF.